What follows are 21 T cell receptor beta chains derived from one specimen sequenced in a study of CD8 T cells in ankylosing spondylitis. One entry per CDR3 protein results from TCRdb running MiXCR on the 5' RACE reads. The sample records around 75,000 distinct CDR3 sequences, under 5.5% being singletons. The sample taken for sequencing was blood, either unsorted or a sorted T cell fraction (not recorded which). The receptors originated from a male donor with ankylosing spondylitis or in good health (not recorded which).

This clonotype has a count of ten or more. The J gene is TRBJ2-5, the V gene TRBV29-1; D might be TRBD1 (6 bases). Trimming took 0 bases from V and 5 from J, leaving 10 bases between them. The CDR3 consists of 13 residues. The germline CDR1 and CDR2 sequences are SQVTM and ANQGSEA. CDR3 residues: CSVEEGAGETQYF. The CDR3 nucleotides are TGCAGCGTTGAAGAGGGGGCAGGGGAGACCCAGTACTTC.

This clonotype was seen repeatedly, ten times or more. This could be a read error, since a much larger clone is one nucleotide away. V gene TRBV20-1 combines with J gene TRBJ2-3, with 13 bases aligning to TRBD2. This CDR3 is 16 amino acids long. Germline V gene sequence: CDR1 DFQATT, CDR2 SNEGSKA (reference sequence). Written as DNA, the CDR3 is TGCTGTGCTTTGACTAGCGGGGGGACAATTACAGATACGCAGTATTTT. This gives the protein CCALTSGGTITDTQYF.

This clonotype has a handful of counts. CDR3 protein: CASSLDWAGRSNEQFF. The CDR3 DNA sequence: TGTGCCAGCAGCTTAGATTGGGCAGGGCGGTCCAATGAGCAGTTCTTC. The gene calls are TRBV11-2 and TRBJ2-1; tentative D call: TRBD1 (5 bases). From germline, CDR1 is SGHAT and CDR2 FQNNGV. The V and J ends lost 0 bases and 6 bases respectively, with 15 bases between them. The CDR3 spans 16 residues.

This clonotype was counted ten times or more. The CDR3 nucleotides read TGTGCCAGCAGCCTCATGACAGGTGATAGCAATCAGCCCCAGCATTTT. Its translation: CASSLMTGDSNQPQHF. The V and J genes are TRBV4-2 and TRBJ1-5; tentatively, D is TRBD1 (6 bases). In germline, CDR1 is LGHNA, CDR2 YNFKEQ. This CDR3 has 16 amino acids. Trimming took 4 bases from V and 0 from J, leaving 13 bases between them.

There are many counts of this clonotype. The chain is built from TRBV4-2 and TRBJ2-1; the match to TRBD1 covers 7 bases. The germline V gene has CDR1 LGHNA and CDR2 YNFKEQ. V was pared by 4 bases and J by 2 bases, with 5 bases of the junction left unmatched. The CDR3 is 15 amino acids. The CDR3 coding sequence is TGTGCCAGCAGCCCACAGGGGATAACCTACAATGAGCAGTTCTTC. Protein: CASSPQGITYNEQFF.

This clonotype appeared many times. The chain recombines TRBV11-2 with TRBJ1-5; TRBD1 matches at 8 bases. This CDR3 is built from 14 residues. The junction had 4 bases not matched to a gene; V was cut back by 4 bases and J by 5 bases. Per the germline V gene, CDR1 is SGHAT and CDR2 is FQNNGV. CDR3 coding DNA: TGTGCCAGCAGCTCGGACAGGGAGGATCAGCCCCAGCATTTT. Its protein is CASSSDREDQPQHF. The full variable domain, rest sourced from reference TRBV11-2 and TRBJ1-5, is EAGVAQSPRYKIIEKRQSVAFWCNPISGHATLYWYQQILGQGPKLLIQFQNNGVVDDSQLPKDRFSAERLKGVDSTLKIQPAKLEDSAVYLCASSSDREDQPQHFGDGTRLSIL.

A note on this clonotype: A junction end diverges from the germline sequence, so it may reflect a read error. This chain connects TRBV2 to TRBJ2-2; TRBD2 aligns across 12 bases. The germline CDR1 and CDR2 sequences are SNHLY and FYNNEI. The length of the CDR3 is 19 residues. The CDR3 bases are TGTACCAGCTGTGCCCAGGTTCGGGGACTAGCGGGGAACACCGGGGAGCTGTTTTTT. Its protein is CTSCAQVRGLAGNTGELFF.

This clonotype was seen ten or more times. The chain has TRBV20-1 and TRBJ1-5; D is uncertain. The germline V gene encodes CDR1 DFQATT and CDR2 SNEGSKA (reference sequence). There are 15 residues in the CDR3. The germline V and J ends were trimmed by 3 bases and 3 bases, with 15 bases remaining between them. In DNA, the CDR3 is TGCAGTGCTAGCGGGCCCCCTGGGAACAATCAGCCCCAGCATTTT. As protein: CSASGPPGNNQPQHF.

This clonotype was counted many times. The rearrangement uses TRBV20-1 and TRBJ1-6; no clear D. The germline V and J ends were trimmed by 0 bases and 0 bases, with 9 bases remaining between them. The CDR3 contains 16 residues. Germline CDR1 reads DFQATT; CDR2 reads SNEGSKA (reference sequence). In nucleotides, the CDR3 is TGCAGTGCTAGAGAAGACTTCAGCTCCTATAATTCACCCCTCCACTTT. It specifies CSAREDFSSYNSPLHF.

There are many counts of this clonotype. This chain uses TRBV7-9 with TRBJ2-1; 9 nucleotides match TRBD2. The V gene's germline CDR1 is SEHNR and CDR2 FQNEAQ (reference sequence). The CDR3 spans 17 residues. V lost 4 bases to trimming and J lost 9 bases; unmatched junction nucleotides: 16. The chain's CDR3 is CASSSSGGIGLEGEQFF. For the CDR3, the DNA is TGTGCCAGCAGCTCAAGCGGGGGGATAGGTCTCGAAGGTGAGCAGTTCTTC.

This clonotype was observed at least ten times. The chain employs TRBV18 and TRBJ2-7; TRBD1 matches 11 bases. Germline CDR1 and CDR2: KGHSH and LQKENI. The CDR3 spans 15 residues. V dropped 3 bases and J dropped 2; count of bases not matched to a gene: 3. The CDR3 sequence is CASSPGTGGTYEQYF. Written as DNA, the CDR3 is TGTGCCAGCTCACCGGGGACAGGGGGGACCTACGAGCAGTACTTC.

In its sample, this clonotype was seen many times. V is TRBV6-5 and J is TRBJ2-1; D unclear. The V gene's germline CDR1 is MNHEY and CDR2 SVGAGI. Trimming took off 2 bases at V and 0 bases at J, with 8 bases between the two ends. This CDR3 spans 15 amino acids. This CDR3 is CASSYGESSYNEQFF. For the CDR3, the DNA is TGTGCCAGCAGTTACGGAGAAAGCTCCTACAATGAGCAGTTCTTC.

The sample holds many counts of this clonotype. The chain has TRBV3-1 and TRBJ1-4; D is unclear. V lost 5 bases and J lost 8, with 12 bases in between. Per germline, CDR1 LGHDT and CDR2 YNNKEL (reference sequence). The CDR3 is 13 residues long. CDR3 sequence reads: CASSSYDPEKLFF. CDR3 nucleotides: TGTGCCAGCAGCTCGTACGATCCGGAAAAACTGTTTTTT.

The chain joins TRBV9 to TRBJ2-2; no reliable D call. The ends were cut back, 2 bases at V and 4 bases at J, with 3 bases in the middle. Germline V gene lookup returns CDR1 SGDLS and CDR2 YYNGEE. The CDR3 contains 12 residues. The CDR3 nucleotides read TGTGCCAGCAGCGTGAGCACCGGGGAGCTGTTTTTT. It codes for CASSVSTGELFF. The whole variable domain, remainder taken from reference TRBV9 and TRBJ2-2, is DSGVTQTPKHLITATGQRVTLRCSPRSGDLSVYWYQQSLDQGLQFLIQYYNGEERAKGNILERFSAQQFPDLHSELNLSSLELGDSALYFCASSVSTGELFFGEGSRLTVL.

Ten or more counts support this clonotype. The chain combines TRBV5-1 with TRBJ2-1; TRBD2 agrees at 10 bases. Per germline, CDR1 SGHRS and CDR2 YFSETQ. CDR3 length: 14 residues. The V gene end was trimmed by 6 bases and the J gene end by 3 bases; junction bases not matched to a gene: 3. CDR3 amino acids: CASTLAGVYNEQFF. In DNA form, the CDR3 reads TGCGCCAGCACCCTAGCGGGGGTCTACAATGAGCAGTTCTTC.

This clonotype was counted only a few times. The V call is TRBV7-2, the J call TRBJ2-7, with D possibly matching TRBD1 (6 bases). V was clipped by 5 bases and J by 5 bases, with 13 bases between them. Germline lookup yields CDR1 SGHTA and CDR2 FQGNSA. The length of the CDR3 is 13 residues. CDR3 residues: CASSAFRQDEQYF. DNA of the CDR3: TGTGCCAGCAGCGCCTTTCGACAGGACGAGCAGTACTTC.

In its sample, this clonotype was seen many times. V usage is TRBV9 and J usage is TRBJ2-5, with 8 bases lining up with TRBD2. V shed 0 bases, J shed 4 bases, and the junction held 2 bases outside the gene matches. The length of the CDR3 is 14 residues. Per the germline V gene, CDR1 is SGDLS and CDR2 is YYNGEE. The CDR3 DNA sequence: TGTGCCAGCAGCGTAGCCGCGGGGGGAGAGACCCAGTACTTC. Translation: CASSVAAGGETQYF.

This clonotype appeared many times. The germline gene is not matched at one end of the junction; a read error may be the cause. The CDR3 DNA sequence: TGTGCCAGCAGCTTTCAGGTCCACCGGGACAGGGGATCCTCCGAGCAGTACTTC. This gives the protein CASSFQVHRDRGSSEQYF. V usage is TRBV7-8 and J usage is TRBJ2-7, with 10 bases matching TRBD1. CDR3 length equals 18 residues. Germline V gene lookup returns CDR1 SGHVS and CDR2 FQNEAQ.

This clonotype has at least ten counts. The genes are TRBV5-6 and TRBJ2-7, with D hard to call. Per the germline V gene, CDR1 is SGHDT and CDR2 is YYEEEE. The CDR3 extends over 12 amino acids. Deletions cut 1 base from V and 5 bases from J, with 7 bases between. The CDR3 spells CASSLWQNEQYF. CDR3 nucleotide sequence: TGTGCCAGCAGCTTGTGGCAGAACGAGCAGTACTTC.

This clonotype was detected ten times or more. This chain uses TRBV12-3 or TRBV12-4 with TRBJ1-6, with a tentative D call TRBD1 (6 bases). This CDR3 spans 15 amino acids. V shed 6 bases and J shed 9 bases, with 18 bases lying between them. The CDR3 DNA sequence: TGTGCCAGCAGCCCACAGGGAATCGGGAGTTCACCCCTCCACTTT. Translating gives CASSPQGIGSSPLHF.

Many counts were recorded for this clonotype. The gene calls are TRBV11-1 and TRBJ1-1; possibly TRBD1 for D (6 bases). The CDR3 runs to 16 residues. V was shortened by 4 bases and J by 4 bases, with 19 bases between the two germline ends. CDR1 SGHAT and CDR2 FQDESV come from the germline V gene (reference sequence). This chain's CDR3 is CASSSTRGRRTTEAFF. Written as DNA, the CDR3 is TGTGCCAGCAGCTCAACCAGGGGTAGGAGGACCACTGAAGCTTTCTTT. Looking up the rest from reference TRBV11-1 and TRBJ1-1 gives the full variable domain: EAEVAQSPRYKITEKSQAVAFWCDPISGHATLYWYRQILGQGPELLVQFQDESVVDDSQLPKDRFSAERLKGVDSTLKIQPAELGDSAMYLCASSSTRGRRTTEAFFGQGTRLTVV.